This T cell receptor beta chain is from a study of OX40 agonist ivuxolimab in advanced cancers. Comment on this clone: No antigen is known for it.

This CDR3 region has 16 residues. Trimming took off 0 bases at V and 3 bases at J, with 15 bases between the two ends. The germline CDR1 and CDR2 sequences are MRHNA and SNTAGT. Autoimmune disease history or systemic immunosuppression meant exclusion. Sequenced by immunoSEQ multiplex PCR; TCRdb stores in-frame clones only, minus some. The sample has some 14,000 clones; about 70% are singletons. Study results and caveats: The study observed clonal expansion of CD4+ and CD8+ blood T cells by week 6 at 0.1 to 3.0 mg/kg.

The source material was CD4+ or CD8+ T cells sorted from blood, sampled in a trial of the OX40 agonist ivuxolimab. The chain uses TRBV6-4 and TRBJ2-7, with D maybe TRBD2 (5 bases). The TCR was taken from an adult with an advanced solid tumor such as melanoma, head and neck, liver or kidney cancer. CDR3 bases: TGTGCCAGCAGTGACTCAGCCGGGGTGATCGACTACGAGCAGTACTTC. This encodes CASSDSAGVIDYEQYF.